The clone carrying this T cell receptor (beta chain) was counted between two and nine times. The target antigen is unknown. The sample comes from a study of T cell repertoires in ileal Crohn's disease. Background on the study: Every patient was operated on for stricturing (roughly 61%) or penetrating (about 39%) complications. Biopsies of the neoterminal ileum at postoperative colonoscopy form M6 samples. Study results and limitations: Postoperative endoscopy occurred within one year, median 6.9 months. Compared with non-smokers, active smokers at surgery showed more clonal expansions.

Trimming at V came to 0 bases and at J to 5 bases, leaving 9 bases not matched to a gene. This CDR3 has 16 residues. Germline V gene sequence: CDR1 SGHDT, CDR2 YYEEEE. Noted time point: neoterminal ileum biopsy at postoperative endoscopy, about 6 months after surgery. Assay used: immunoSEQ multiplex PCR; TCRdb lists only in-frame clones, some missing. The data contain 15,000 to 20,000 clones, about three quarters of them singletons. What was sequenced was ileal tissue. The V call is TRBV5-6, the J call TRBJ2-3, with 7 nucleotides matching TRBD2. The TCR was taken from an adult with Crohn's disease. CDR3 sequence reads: CASSLAWGGDRDTQYF. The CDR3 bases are TGTGCCAGCAGCTTGGCCTGGGGGGGAGATAGAGATACGCAGTATTTT.